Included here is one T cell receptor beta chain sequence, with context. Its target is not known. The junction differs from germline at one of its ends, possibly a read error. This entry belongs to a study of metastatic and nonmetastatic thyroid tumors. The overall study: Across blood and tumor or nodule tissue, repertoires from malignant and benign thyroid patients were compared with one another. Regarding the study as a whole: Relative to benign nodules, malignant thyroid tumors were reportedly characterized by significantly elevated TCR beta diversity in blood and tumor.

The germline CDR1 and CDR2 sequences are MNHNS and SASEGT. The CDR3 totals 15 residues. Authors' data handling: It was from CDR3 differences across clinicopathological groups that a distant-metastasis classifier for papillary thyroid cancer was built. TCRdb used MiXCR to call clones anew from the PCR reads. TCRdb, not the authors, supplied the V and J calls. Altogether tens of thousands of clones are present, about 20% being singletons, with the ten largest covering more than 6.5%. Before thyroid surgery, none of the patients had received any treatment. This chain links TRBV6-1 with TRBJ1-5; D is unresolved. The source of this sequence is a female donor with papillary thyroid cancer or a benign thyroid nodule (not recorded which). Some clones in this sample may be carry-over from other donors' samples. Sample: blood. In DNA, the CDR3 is TGTGCCAGCAGACGTGCATGGGATAGCAATCAGCCTGAGAATTTT. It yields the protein CASRRAWDSNQPENF.